The sequence of this TCR beta chain was determined in a study of identical twins. Trimming stripped 4 bases from V and 2 bases from J, with 11 bases between. The CDR3 sequence is 14 residues long. In germline, CDR1 is KGHSH, CDR2 LQKENI. Points from the study as a whole: Instead of following the same donors, the conclusions were based on cross-sectional statistical analysis.

About this clonotype itself: Its antigen remains unidentified.

TCRdb used MiXCR to reprocess the 5' RACE reads, holding one entry per CDR3 protein. The sample lists about 890,000 distinct CDR3 sequences, 9% to 15% occurring once. The same data also contributed to another study, on yellow fever vaccine responses in identical twins.

The V gene is TRBV18, the J gene TRBJ1-1, with D perhaps TRBD1 (6 bases). Material: PBMCs. This sequence was found in a woman in her late teens or twenties in good health. CDR3 nucleotide sequence: TGTGCCAGCTCACTTATGGACAGAAACACTGAAGCTTTCTTT. It codes for CASSLMDRNTEAFF.